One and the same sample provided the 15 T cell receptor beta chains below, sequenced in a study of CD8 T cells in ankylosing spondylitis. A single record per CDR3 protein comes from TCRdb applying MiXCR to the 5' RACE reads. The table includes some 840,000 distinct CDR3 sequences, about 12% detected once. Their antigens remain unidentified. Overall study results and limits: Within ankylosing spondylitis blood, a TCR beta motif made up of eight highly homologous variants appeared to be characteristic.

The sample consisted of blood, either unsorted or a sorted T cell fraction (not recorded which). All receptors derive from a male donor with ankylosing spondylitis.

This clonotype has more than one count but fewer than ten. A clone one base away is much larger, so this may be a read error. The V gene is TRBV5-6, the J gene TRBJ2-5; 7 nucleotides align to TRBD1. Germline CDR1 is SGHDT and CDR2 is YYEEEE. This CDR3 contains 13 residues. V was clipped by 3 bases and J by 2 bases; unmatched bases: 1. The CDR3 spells CASSSDRQETQYF. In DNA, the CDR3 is TGTGCCAGCAGCTCGGACAGGCAAGAGACCCAGTACTTC. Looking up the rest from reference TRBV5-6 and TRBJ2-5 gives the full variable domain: DAGVTQSPTHLIKTRGQQVTLRCSPKSGHDTVSWYQQALGQGPQFIFQYYEEEERQRGNFPDRFSGHQFPNYSSELNVNALLLGDSALYLCASSSDRQETQYFGPGTRLLVL.

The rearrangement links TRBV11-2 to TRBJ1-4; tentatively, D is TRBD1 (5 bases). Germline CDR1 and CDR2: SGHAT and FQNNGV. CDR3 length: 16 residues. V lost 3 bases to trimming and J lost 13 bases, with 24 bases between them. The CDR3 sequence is CASSFLLGVSAGRLFF. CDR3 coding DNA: TGTGCCAGCAGCTTTCTGCTGGGTGTAAGCGCGGGGCGACTGTTTTTT.

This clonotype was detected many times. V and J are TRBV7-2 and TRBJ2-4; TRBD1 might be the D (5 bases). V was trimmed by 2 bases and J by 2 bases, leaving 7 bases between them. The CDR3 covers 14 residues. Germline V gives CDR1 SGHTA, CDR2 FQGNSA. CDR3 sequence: CASSLSGTKNIQYF. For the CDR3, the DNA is TGTGCCAGCAGCTTATCAGGGACCAAAAACATTCAGTACTTC.

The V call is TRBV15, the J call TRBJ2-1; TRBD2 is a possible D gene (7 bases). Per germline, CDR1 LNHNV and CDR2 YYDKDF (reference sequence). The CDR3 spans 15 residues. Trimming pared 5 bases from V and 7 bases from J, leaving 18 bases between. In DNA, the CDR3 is TGTGCCACCAGCCCTCGGCGGGGGCCATCAAATGAGCAGTTCTTC. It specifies CATSPRRGPSNEQFF.

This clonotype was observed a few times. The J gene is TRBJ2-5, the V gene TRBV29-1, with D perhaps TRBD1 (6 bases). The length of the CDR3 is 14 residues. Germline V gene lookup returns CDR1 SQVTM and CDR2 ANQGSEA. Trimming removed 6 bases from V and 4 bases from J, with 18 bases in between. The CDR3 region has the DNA TGCAGCGTACGACTAAGACAGGTTAGAGAGACCCAGTACTTC. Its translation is CSVRLRQVRETQYF.

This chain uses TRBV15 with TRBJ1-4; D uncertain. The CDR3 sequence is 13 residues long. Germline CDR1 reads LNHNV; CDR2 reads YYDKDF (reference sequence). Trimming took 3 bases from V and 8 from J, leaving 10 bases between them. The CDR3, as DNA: TGTGCCACCAGCAGGAGTCGAGGGGAAAAACTGTTTTTT. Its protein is CATSRSRGEKLFF.

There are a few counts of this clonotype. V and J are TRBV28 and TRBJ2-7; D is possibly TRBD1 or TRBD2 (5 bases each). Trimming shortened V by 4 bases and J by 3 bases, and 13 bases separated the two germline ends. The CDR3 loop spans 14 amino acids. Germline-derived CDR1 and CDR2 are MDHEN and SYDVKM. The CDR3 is CASSSPGAFYEQYF. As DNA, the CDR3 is TGTGCCAGCAGTTCCCCCGGGGCCTTCTACGAGCAGTACTTC.

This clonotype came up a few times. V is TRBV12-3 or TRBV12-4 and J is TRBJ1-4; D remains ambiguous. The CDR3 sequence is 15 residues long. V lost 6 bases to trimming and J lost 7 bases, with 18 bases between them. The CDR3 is CASSPATGGGEKLFF. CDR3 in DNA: TGTGCCAGCAGCCCTGCGACGGGAGGAGGTGAAAAACTGTTTTTT.

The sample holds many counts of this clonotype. The CDR3 sequence is CASSLGAGTGVTDTQYF. The CDR3 nucleotides read TGCGCCAGCAGCTTGGGCGCCGGGACAGGAGTCACAGATACGCAGTATTTT. The chain is built from TRBV5-1 and TRBJ2-3; 8 positions match TRBD1. CDR1 and CDR2 (germline): SGHRS, YFSETQ. The CDR3 is 17 amino acids. The J segment lost 2 bases and the V segment lost 0 bases, leaving 8 bases of the junction unmatched.

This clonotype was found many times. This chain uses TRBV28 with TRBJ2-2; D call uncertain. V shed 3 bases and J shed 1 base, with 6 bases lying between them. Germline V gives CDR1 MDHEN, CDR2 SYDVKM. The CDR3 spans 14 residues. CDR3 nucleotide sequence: TGTGCCAGCAGTTTCCCAGAGAACACCGGGGAGCTGTTTTTT. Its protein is CASSFPENTGELFF.

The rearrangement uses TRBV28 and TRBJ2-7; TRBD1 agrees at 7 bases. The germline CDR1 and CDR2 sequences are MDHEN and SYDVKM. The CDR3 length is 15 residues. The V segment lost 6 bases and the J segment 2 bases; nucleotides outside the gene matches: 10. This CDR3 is CASSETGSITYEQYF. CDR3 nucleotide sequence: TGTGCCAGCAGCGAGACAGGGAGCATTACCTACGAGCAGTACTTC.

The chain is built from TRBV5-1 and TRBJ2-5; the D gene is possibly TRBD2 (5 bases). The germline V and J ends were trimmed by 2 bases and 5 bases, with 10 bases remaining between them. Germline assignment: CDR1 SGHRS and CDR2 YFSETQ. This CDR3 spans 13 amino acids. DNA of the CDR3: TGCGCCAGCAGCTTATCTAGCAGGGAGACCCAGTACTTC. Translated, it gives CASSLSSRETQYF.

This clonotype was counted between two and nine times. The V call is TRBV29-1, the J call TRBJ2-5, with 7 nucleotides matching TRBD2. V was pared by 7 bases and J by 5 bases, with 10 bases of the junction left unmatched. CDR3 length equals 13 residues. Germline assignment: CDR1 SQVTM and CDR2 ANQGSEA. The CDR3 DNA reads TGCAGCGGGAGGGAGGGCCGTGGGGAGACCCAGTACTTC. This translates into CSGREGRGETQYF.

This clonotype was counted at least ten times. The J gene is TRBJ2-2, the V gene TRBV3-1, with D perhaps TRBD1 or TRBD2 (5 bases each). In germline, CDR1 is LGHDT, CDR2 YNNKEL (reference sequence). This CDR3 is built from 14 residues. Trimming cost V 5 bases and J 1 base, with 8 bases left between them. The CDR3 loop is CASSGTVNTGELFF. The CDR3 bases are TGTGCCAGCAGCGGGACCGTGAACACCGGGGAGCTGTTTTTT.

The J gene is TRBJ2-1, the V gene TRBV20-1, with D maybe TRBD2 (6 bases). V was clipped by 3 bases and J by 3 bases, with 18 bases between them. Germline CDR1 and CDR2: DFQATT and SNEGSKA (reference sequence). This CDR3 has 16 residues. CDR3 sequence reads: CSARASAGRRYNEQFF. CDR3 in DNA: TGCAGTGCTAGGGCCTCTGCGGGACGACGCTACAATGAGCAGTTCTTC.